The rows below give T cell receptor beta chains drawn from one sample of a study of T cell responses to AZD1222 COVID-19 vaccine. The table came from immunoSEQ multiplex PCR; TCRdb's copy has only in-frame clones and leaves some out. The data hold approximately 26,000 clones, with under 90% observed a single time. Sequenced here: peripheral blood, sampled on day 0 of AZD1222 vaccination. The receptors originated from an adult in good health. The CDR3 runs from the conserved cysteine through the conserved F or W. A D gene is named only where the DNA matches it firmly. Rows give clone size only sometimes, using once, few, many, or a class for an expanded clone.

cdr3_nt cdr3_aa v_call clone_size j_call d_call
TGTGCCAGCAAAAGCAAATCAGATACGCAGTATTTT CASKSKSDTQYF TRBV19 - TRBJ2-3 -
TGTGCCAGCTCTCCGAACACTGAAGCTTTCTTT CASSPNTEAFF TRBV18 - TRBJ1-1 -
TGTGCCAGCAGTTCCGCAACGAGTTATTCACCCCTCCACTTT CASSSATSYSPLHF TRBV6-2/TRBV6-3 - TRBJ1-6 -
TGTGCCAGCAGCTTAGATTCAGCGGGAGGCGGTGAGACCCAGTACTTC CASSLDSAGGGETQYF TRBV7-9 - TRBJ2-5 TRBD2
TGCGCCAGCAGCCAAGATGTTTGGACAGGACCCCTCCACTTT CASSQDVWTGPLHF TRBV4-3 - TRBJ1-6 TRBD1
TGTGCCAGCAGCTTGGCAGGGGCCGGCTATGGCTACACCTTC CASSLAGAGYGYTF TRBV5-6 - TRBJ1-2 -
TGTGCCATCAGTGAGTCGAGGGCGGTTAATAGCAATCAGCCCCAGCATTTT CAISESRAVNSNQPQHF TRBV10-3 - TRBJ1-5 -
TGTGCCAGCAGCCCAGGTGGGCCCAGCTATGGCTACACCTTC CASSPGGPSYGYTF TRBV7-2 - TRBJ1-2 -
TGTGCCAGTAGTACGGATGACAGCACCTCTGAAGCTTTCTTT CASSTDDSTSEAFF TRBV19 - TRBJ1-1 -
TGTGCCAGCTTACCCAGGGGGCTCGGTCTCTCTGGGGCCAACGTCCTGACTTTC CASLPRGLGLSGANVLTF TRBV19 - TRBJ2-6 TRBD1
TGCGCCAGCAGCTTGGTAGGGGAACAGCCCCAGCATTTT CASSLVGEQPQHF TRBV5-1 once TRBJ1-5 -
TGTGCCAGCCACCCGTCTGGGCAGGGAGGCCCTGGCTACACCTTC CASHPSGQGGPGYTF TRBV11-2 - TRBJ1-2 -
TGTGCCATCTCTCAGGCGGCTGAAGCTTTCTTT CAISQAAEAFF TRBV3-1/TRBV3-2 - TRBJ1-1 -
TGTGCCAGCAGTCCCTCTACAGGGACCCCCTATGGCTACACCTTC CASSPSTGTPYGYTF TRBV2 - TRBJ1-2 -
TGTGCCAGCAAAGGGGGGGGACCTGGAAACACCATATATTTT CASKGGGPGNTIYF TRBV25-1 - TRBJ1-3 -
TGTGCCAGCGAACCCGATGCGGGAGAGCAGTTCTTC CASEPDAGEQFF TRBV2 - TRBJ2-1 -
TGTGCCAGCAGGAATACAGGGGGCGAAAGCGAGCAGTACTTC CASRNTGGESEQYF TRBV27 - TRBJ2-7 TRBD1
TGTGCCAGCACCCCTGGGGTAGCGGAGTCCTACGAGCAGTACTTC CASTPGVAESYEQYF TRBV28 - TRBJ2-7 -
TGCGCCAGCAGCTTGACAGGGATAGATAACTATGGCTACACCTTC CASSLTGIDNYGYTF TRBV5-1 - TRBJ1-2 -
TGCGCCAGCAGCCAAGGGCTAGCGGGGAGGGGAGAGACCCAGTACTTC CASSQGLAGRGETQYF TRBV4-1 - TRBJ2-5 TRBD2
TGTGCCTGGAGTCAGGGGGCCCTCGAGCAGTACTTC CAWSQGALEQYF TRBV30 - TRBJ2-7 TRBD1
TGTGCCAGCAGTTCCGGGGTTTCCCAAGAGACCCAGTACTTC CASSSGVSQETQYF TRBV2 - TRBJ2-5 -
TGTGCCAGCAGTCGAGACCCGCGGGGGAACCAAGAGACCCAGTACTTC CASSRDPRGNQETQYF TRBV2 - TRBJ2-5 TRBD2
TGTGCCAGCAGCTTAATAGGGGGATCCTTGAACACTGAAGCTTTCTTT CASSLIGGSLNTEAFF TRBV7-3 - TRBJ1-1 -
TGTGCCAGCAGCCCACGGGGGTTAAGTCCCTCTGGGGCCAACGTCCTGACTTTC CASSPRGLSPSGANVLTF TRBV3-1/TRBV3-2 - TRBJ2-6 -
TGTGCCAGCACCACTAGGGGGACTAATGAAAAACTGTTTTTT CASTTRGTNEKLFF TRBV7-9 once TRBJ1-4 -
TGTGCCAGCAGCACCGGGTGGGGGACTGGGGGCTACACCTTC CASSTGWGTGGYTF TRBV9 - TRBJ1-2 -
TGCGCCAGCAGCCAAGTTTACGGACAGCGCTACGAGCAGTACTTC CASSQVYGQRYEQYF TRBV4-1 - TRBJ2-7 -
TGCAGCGTTGAATTCGGGTGGGATGAGCAGTTCTTC CSVEFGWDEQFF TRBV29-1 once TRBJ2-1 -
TGTGCCAGCAGTCCACCCTCAATAGCGGGAGTAGGAAATGAGCAGTTCTTC CASSPPSIAGVGNEQFF TRBV28 - TRBJ2-1 TRBD2
TGTGCCAGCTCGGAGAGGGTTCTCCAAGAGACCCAGTACTTC CASSERVLQETQYF TRBV18 - TRBJ2-5 -
TGTGCCAGCAGCAAAGTTGGGGGCTCCTACAATGAGCAGTTCTTC CASSKVGGSYNEQFF TRBV7-8 once TRBJ2-1 -
TGCGCCAGCAGCTTGAGCGCGGGGTACTCCTACGAGCAGTACTTC CASSLSAGYSYEQYF TRBV5-1 - TRBJ2-7 -
TGTGCCAGCAGCAGGGGGACAGGCCTGAACACTGAAGCTTTCTTT CASSRGTGLNTEAFF TRBV28 once TRBJ1-1 TRBD1
TGTGCCAGCAGCTTAGTCCAGGGCTACGAGCAGTACTTC CASSLVQGYEQYF TRBV5-5 - TRBJ2-7 -
TGTGCCAGCGGACCGGGACAGGGCTCCTACGAGCAGTACTTC CASGPGQGSYEQYF TRBV9 once TRBJ2-7 TRBD1
TGTGCCAGCAGCCAAACTAGCTTGGGTGAGCAGTTCTTC CASSQTSLGEQFF TRBV3-1/TRBV3-2 - TRBJ2-1 -
TGCGCCAGCAGTCAATCGAACCTCAAAACGGGCACGCCGCGGGAGACAGATACGCAGTATTTT CASSQSNLKTGTPRETDTQYF TRBV23-1 - TRBJ2-3 TRBD2
TGTGCCAGTAAGGCCCCGTTGGGGCCCCAGCATTTT CASKAPLGPQHF TRBV19 - TRBJ1-5 -
TGTGCCAGCAGGGCCCGGACGGCCTCCTTCTACGAGCAGTACTTC CASRARTASFYEQYF TRBV7-9 - TRBJ2-7 -
TGTGCCAGCAGTTTAGCCTCTGGAAGGAATCAGCCCCAGCATTTT CASSLASGRNQPQHF TRBV28 few TRBJ1-5 -
TGTGCCAGCAGTGAAATTCGGGGTGAGCAGTTCTTC CASSEIRGEQFF TRBV6-1 once TRBJ2-1 -
TGTGCCAGCAGACTAGGGGGGCATCAGCCCCAGCATTTT CASRLGGHQPQHF TRBV28 - TRBJ1-5 -